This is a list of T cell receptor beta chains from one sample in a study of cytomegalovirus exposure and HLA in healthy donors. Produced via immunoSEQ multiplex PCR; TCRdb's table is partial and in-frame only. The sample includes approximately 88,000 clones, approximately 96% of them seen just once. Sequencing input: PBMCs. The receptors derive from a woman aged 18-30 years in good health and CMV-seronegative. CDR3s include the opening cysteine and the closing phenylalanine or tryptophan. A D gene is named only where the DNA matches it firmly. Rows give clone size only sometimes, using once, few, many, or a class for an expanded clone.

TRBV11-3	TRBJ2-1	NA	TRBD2	TGTGCCAGCAGCATTAGCGGGAGGGCCGGGGATGAGCAGTTCTTC	CASSISGRAGDEQFF
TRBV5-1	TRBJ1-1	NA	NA	TGCGCCAGCAGCTTGGGCGGGGGTGGGACTGAAGCTTTCTTT	CASSLGGGGTEAFF
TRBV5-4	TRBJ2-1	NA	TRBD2	TGTGCCAGCAGCTTGCGAAGCGGGAGCATCTACAATGAGCAGTTCTTC	CASSLRSGSIYNEQFF
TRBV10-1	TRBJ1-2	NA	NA	TGCGCCAGCAGCGACCAACAGGGATGGGCTAACTATGGCTACACCTTC	CASSDQQGWANYGYTF
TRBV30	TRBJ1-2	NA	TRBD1	TGTGCCTGGAGTCATACAGGGGGCGCGCACTATGGCTACACCTTC	CAWSHTGGAHYGYTF
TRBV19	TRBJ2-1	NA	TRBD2	TGTGCCAGTAGTATAGGGTCTAGCGGGAGGTCCCCCTACGTCTACAATGAGCAGTTCTTC	CASSIGSSGRSPYVYNEQFF
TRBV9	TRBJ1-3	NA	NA	TGTGCCAGCAGCGTAGCCTCGGGCGGAGGGTTCTCTGGAAACACCATATATTTT	CASSVASGGGFSGNTIYF
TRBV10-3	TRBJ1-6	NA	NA	TGTGCCATCAGTGAGTCAGACAGCAAGAATTCACCCCTCCACTTT	CAISESDSKNSPLHF
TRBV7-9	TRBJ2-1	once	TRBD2	TGTGCCAGCAGCCTTCCACCGGGACTAGCGGGAAGGAATGAGCAGTTCTTC	CASSLPPGLAGRNEQFF
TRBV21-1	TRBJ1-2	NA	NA	TGTGCCAGCAACGAGGCGGAGACCAGCTACACCTTC	CASNEAETSYTF
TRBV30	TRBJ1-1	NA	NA	TGTGCCTGCCACAGGGCTACTGAAGCTTTCTTT	CACHRATEAFF
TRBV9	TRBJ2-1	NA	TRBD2	TGTGCCAGCAGCGAAGGGGCTAGCGGGAGAAATGAGCAGTTCTTC	CASSEGASGRNEQFF
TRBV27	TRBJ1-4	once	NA	TGTGCCAGCAGTTTCGTCGGGGGAACTAATGAAAAACTGTTTTTT	CASSFVGGTNEKLFF
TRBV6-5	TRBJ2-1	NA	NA	TGTGCCAGCAGTTTCGGCCCCGGGGTGCAGTTCTTC	CASSFGPGVQFF
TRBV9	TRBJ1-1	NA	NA	TGTGCCAGCAGCACCCCAGGGAGGACTGAAGCTTTCTTT	CASSTPGRTEAFF
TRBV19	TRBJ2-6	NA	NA	TGTGCCAGTAAGCGGACCTCTGGGGCCAACGTCCTGACTTTC	CASKRTSGANVLTF
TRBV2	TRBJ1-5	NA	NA	TGTGCCAGCAGTGAAGGGTTGGGGGGAAGTCAGCCCCAGCATTTT	CASSEGLGGSQPQHF
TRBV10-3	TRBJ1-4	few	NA	TGTGCCATCAGTGAGCATGGCACAACTAATGAAAAACTGTTTTTT	CAISEHGTTNEKLFF
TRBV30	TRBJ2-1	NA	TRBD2	TGTGCCTGGAGTCTCATAGCGGGAGTCGGGGAGCAGTTCTTC	CAWSLIAGVGEQFF
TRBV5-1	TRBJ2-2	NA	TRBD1	TGCGCCAGCAGCCTAGGGACAGGGAAGAACACCGGGGAGCTGTTTTTT	CASSLGTGKNTGELFF
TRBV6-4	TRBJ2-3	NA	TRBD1	TGTGCCAGCAGTGAAAGGGACAGTGTGACAGATACGCAGTATTTT	CASSERDSVTDTQYF
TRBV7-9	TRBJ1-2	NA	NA	TGTGCCAGCAGCTTAGTCGGTGACTATGGCTACACCTTC	CASSLVGDYGYTF
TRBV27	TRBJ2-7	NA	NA	TGTGCCAGCAGCTCTGACAGAAACTACGAGCAGTACTTC	CASSSDRNYEQYF
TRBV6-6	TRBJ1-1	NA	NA	TGTGCCAGCAGTTACCCGGAGCTCACTGAAGCTTTCTTT	CASSYPELTEAFF
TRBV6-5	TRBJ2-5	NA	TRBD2	TGTGCCAGCAGCCCCCTAGCGGCGCGGGGGGAGACCCAGTACTTC	CASSPLAARGETQYF
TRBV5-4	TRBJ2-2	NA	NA	TGTGCCAGCACCTTGGACTACCTGAACACCGGGGAGCTGTTTTTT	CASTLDYLNTGELFF
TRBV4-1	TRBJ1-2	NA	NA	TGCGCCAGCACCCGTATTCCGACAGTCGATGATCGTGGCTACACCTTC	CASTRIPTVDDRGYTF
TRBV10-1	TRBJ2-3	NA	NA	TGCGCCAGCAGTGAGAATCAGGGAATAGATACGCAGTATTTT	CASSENQGIDTQYF
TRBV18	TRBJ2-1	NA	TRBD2	TGTGCCAGCTCACCAAAGCGGGGAGACAATGAGCAGTTCTTC	CASSPKRGDNEQFF
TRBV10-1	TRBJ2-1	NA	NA	TGCGCCAGCAGTGAGTCCCCCCTAGTCAATGAGCAGTTCTTC	CASSESPLVNEQFF
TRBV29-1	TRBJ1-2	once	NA	TGCAGCGTTGGGACAGAAACTAACTATGGCTACACCTTC	CSVGTETNYGYTF
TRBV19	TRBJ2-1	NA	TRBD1	TGTGCCAGTAGTATTTATCCTGGGACAGGCCCTTACAATGAGCAGTTCTTC	CASSIYPGTGPYNEQFF
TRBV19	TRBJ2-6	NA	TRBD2	TGTGCCAGTACCGGGGAGGGTGCAGGGGCCAACGTCCTGACTTTC	CASTGEGAGANVLTF